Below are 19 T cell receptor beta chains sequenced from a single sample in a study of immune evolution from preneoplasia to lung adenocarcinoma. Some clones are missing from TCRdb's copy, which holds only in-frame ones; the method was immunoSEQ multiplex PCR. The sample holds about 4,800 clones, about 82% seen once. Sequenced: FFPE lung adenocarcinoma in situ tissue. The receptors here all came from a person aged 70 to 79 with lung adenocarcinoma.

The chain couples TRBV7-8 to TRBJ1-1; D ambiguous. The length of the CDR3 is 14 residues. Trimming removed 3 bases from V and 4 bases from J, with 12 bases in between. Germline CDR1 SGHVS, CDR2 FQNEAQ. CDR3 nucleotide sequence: TGTGCCAGCAGCTTTTTTTCGGAAGGCACTGAAGCTTTCTTT. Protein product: CASSFFSEGTEAFF. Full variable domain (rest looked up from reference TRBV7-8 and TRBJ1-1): GAGVSQSPRYKVAKRGQDVALRCDPISGHVSLFWYQQALGQGPEFLTYFQNEAQLDKSGLPSDRFFAERPEGSVSTLKIQRTQQEDSAVYLCASSFFSEGTEAFFGQGTRLTVV.

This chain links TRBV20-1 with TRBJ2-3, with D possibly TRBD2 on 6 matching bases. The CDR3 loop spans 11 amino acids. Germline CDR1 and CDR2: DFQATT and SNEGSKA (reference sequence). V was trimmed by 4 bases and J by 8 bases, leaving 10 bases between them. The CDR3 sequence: CSATTGGTQYF. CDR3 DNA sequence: TGCAGTGCTACAACCGGGGGTACGCAGTATTTT.

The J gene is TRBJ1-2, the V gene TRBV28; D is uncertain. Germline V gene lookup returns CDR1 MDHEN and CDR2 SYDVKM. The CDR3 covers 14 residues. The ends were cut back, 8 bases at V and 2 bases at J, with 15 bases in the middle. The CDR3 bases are TGTGCCAGCCGCACTTTCCCAGAGAACTATGGCTACACCTTC. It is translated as CASRTFPENYGYTF.

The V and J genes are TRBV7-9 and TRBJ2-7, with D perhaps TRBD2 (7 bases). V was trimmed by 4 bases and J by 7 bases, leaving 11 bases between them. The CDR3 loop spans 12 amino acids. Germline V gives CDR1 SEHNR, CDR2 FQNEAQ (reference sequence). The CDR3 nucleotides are TGTGCCAGCAGCTGGGAGGGGGGAGAGCAGTACTTC. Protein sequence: CASSWEGGEQYF.

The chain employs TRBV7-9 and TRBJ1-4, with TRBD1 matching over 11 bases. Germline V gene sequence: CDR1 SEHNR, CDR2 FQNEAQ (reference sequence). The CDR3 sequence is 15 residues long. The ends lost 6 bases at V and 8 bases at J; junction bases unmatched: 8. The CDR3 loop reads CASSPRGQGDEKLFF. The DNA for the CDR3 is TGTGCCAGCAGTCCCCGGGGACAGGGGGACGAAAAACTGTTTTTT.

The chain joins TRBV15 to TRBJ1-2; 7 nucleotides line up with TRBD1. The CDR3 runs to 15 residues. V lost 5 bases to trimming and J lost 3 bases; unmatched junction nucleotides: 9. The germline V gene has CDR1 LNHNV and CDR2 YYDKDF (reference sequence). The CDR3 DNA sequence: TGTGCCACCAGCTCTGTAGACAGGGCGGACTATGGCTACACCTTC. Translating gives CATSSVDRADYGYTF.

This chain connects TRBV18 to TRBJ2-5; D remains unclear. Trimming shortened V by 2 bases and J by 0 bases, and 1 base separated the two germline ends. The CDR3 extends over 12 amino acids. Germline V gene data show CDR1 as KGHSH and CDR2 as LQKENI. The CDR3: CASSPNQETQYF. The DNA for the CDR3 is TGTGCCAGCTCACCAAACCAAGAGACCCAGTACTTC.

The DNA of the CDR3 is TGTGCCAGCAGCCCCGCCGGACTCAGCTACGAGCAGTACTTC. It codes for CASSPAGLSYEQYF. This chain connects TRBV7-8 to TRBJ2-7, with D perhaps matching TRBD2 (5 bases). Germline assignment: CDR1 SGHVS and CDR2 FQNEAQ. There are 14 residues in the CDR3. Trimming removed 5 bases at V and 3 bases at J, with 14 bases between.

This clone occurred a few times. CDR3 coding DNA: TGTGCCAGCAGCGCCCGTGGGGACAGGGGCCAAGAGACCCAGTACTTC. Translation gives CASSARGDRGQETQYF. The J gene is TRBJ2-5, the V gene TRBV7-8; the match to TRBD1 covers 10 bases. Per the germline V gene, CDR1 is SGHVS and CDR2 is FQNEAQ. The trim removed 5 bases at V and 1 base at J, leaving 7 bases unmatched. This CDR3 contains 16 residues.

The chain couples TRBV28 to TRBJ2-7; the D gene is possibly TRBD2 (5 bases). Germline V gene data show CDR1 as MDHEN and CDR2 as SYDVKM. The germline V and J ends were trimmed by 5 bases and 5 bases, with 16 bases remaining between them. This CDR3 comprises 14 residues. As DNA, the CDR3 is TGTGCCAGCAGTCCTGACCGAAGGGAGAACGAGCAGTACTTC. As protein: CASSPDRRENEQYF. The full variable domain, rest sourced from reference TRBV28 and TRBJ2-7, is DVKVTQSSRYLVKRTGEKVFLECVQDMDHENMFWYRQDPGLGLRLIYFSYDVKMKEKGDIPEGYSVSREKKERFSLILESASTNQTSMYLCASSPDRRENEQYFGPGTRLTVT.

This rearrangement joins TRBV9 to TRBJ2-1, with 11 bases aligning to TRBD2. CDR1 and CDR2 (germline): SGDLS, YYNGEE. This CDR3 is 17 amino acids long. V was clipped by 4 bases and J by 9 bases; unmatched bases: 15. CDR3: CASSHSRLAGGQTEQFF. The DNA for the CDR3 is TGTGCCAGCAGCCACTCTCGTTTAGCGGGAGGGCAGACTGAGCAGTTCTTC.

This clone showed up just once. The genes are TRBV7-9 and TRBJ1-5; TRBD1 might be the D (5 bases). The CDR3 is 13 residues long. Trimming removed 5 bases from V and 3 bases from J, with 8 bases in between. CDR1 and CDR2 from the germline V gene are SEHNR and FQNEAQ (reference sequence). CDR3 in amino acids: CASSGAFNQPQHF. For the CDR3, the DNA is TGTGCCAGCAGCGGGGCTTTCAATCAGCCCCAGCATTTT.

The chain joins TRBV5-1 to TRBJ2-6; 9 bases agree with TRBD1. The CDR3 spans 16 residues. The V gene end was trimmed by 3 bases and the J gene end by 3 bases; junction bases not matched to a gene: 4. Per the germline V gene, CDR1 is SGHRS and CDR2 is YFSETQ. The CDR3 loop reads CASSWDRAGGANVLTF. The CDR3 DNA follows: TGCGCCAGCAGCTGGGACAGGGCAGGTGGGGCCAACGTCCTGACTTTC.

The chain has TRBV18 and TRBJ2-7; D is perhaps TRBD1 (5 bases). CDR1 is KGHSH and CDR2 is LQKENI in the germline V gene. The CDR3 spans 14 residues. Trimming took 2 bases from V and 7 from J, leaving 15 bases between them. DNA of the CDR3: TGTGCCAGCTCACCAGGCCAGCAAAGGGGTGAGCAGTACTTC. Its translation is CASSPGQQRGEQYF.

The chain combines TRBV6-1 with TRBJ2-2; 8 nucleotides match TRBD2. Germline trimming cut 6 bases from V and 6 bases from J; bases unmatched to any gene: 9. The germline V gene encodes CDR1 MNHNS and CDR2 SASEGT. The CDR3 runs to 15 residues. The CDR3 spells CASSLDGGAAGELFF. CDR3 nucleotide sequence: TGTGCCAGCAGCCTTGACGGGGGGGCAGCCGGGGAGCTGTTTTTT.

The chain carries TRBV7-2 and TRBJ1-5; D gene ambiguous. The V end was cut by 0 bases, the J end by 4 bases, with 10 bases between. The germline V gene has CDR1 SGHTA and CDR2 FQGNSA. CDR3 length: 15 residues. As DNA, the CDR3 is TGTGCCAGCAGCTTAGCTTTGGCGGCGAATCAGCCCCAGCATTTT. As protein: CASSLALAANQPQHF.

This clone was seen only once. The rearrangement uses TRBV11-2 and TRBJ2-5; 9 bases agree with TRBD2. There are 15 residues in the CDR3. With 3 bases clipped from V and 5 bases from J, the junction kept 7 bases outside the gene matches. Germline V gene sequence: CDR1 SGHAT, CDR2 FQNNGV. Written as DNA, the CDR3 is TGTGCCAGCAGCTTCGTTCCTAGCGGGGCGGAGACCCAGTACTTC. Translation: CASSFVPSGAETQYF.

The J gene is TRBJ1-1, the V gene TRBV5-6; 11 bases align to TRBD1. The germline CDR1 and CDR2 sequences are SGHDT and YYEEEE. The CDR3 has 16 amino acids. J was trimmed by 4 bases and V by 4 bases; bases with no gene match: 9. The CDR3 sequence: CASSPGQGASGTEAFF. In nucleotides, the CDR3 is TGTGCCAGCAGCCCAGGACAGGGGGCATCCGGCACTGAAGCTTTCTTT.

The CDR3 spells CAAVVAGFTDTQYF. The CDR3 DNA follows: TGTGCCGCCGTGGTAGCGGGATTCACAGATACGCAGTATTTT. V and J are TRBV30 and TRBJ2-3, with TRBD2 matching over 8 bases. Germline V gene data show CDR1 as GTSNPN and CDR2 as SVGIG (reference sequence). The CDR3 is 14 amino acids. V lost 8 bases to trimming and J lost 2 bases; unmatched junction nucleotides: 9. Variable domain in full (rest from reference TRBV30 and TRBJ2-3): SQTIHQWPATLVQPVGSPLSLECTVEGTSNPNLYWYRQAAGRGLQLLFYSVGIGQISSEVPQNLSASRPQDRQFILSSKKLLLSDSGFYLCAAVVAGFTDTQYFGPGTRLTVL.